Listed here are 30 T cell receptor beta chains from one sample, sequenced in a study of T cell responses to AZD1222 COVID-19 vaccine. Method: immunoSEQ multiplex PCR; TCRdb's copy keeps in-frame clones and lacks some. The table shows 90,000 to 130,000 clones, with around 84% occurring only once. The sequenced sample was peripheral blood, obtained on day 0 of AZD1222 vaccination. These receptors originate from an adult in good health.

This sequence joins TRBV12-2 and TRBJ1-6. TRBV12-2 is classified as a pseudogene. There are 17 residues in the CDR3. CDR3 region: CASRLAAPRGLNSPLHF. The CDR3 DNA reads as TGTGCAAGTCGCTTAGCGGCCCCCCGGGGGCTGAATTCACCCCTCCACTTT.

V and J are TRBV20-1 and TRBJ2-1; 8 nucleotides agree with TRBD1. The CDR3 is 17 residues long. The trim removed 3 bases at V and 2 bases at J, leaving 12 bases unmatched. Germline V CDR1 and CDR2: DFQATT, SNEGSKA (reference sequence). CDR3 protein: CSASSPRETGAYNEQFF. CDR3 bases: TGCAGTGCTAGTTCCCCCCGAGAGACAGGGGCCTACAATGAGCAGTTCTTC.

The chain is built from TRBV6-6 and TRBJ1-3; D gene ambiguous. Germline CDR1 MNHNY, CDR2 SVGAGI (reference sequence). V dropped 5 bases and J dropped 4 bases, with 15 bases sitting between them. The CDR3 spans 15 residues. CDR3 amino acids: CASSPSSAQGNTIYF. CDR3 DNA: TGTGCCAGCAGTCCCTCTTCGGCTCAGGGAAACACCATATATTTT.

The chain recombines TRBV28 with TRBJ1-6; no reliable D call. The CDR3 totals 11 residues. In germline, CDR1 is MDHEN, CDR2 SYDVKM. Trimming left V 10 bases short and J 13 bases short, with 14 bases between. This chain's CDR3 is CATGRGLPLHF. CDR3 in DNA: TGTGCCACCGGACGGGGTTTGCCCCTCCACTTT. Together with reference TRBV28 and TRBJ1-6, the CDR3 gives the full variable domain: DVKVTQSSRYLVKRTGEKVFLECVQDMDHENMFWYRQDPGLGLRLIYFSYDVKMKEKGDIPEGYSVSREKKERFSLILESASTNQTSMYLCATGRGLPLHFGNGTRLTVT.

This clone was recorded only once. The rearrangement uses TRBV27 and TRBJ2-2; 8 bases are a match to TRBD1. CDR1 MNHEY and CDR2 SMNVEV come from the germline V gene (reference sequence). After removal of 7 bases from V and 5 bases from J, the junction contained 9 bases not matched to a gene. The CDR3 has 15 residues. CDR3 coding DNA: TGTGCCAGCACTCCCGGACAGGGTAAAACCGGGGAGCTGTTTTTT. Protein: CASTPGQGKTGELFF.

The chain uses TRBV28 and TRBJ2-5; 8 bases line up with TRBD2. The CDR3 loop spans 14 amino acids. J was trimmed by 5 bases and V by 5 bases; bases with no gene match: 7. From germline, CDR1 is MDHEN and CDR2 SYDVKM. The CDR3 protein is CASSDGGVRETQYF. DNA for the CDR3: TGTGCCAGCAGTGACGGGGGGGTAAGGGAGACCCAGTACTTC.

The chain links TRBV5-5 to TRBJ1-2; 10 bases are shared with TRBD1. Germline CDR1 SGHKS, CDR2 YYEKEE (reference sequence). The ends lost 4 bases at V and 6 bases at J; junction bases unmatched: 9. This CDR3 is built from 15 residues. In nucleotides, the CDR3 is TGTGCCAGCAGCCGGGTGGGGGACAGGGGTGATGGCTACACCTTC. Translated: CASSRVGDRGDGYTF.

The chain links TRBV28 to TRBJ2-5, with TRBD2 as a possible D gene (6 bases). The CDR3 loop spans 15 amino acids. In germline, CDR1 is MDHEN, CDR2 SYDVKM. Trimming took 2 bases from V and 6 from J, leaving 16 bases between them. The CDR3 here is CASSLTSQGGQTQYF. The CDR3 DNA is TGTGCCAGCAGTTTAACGAGTCAGGGAGGACAGACCCAGTACTTC.

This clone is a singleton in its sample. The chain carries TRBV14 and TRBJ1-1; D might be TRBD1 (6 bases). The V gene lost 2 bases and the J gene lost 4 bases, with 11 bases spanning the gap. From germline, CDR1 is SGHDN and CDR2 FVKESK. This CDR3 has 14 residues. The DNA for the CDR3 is TGTGCCAGCAGCCAACGAGGGGGTGGCACTGAAGCTTTCTTT. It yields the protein CASSQRGGGTEAFF. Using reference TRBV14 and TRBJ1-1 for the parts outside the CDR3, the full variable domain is EAGVTQFPSHSVIEKGQTVTLRCDPISGHDNLYWYRRVMGKEIKFLLHFVKESKQDESGMPNNRFLAERTGGTYSTLKVQPAELEDSGVYFCASSQRGGGTEAFFGQGTRLTVV.

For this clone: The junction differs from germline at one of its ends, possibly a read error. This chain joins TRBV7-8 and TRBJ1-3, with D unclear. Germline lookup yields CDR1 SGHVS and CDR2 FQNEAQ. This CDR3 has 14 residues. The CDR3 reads CASSLGEIGNTIYF. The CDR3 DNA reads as TGTGCTAGCAGCTTAGGCGAGATTGGAAACACCATATATTTT.

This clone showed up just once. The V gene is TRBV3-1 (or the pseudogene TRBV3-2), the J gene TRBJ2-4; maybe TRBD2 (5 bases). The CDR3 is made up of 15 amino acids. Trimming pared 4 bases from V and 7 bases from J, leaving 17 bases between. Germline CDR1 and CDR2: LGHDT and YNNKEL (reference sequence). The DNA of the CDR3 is TGTGCCAGCAGCCTTTCCGTGGACTTGATGAACATTCAGTACTTC. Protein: CASSLSVDLMNIQYF.

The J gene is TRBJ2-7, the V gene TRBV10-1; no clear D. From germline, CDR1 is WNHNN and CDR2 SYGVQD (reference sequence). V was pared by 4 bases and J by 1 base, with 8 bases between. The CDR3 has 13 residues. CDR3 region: CASSVSRSYEQYF. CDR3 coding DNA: TGCGCCAGCAGTGTAAGCAGGTCCTACGAGCAGTACTTC.

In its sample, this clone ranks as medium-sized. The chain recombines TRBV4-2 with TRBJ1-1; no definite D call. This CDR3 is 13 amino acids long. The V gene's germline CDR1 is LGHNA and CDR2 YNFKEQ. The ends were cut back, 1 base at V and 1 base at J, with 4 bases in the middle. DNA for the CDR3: TGTGCCAGCAGCCAAGGGGCGAACACTGAAGCTTTCTTT. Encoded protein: CASSQGANTEAFF.

CDR3 nucleotide sequence: TGTGCCATCAGTGGCAGCTCTGATGAAAAACTGTTTTTT. As protein: CAISGSSDEKLFF. The chain recombines TRBV10-3 with TRBJ1-4; D ambiguous. V shed 4 bases and J shed 6 bases, with 9 bases lying between them. This CDR3 is 13 amino acids long. Germline assignment: CDR1 ENHRY and CDR2 SYGVKD.

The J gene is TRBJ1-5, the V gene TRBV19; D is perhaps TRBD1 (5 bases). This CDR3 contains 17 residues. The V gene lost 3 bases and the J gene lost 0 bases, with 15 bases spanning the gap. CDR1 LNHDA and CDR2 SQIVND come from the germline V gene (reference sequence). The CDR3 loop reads CASSIKQDSYSNQPQHF. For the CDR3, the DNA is TGTGCCAGTAGTATTAAACAAGACAGCTATAGCAATCAGCCCCAGCATTTT.

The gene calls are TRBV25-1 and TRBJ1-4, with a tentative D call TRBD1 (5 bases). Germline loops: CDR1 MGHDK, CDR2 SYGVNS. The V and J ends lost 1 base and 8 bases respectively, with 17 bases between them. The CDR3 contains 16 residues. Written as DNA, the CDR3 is TGTGCCAGCAGTGAATGCCGGGCCAGGGCAGAAGAAAAACTGTTTTTT. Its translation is CASSECRARAEEKLFF.

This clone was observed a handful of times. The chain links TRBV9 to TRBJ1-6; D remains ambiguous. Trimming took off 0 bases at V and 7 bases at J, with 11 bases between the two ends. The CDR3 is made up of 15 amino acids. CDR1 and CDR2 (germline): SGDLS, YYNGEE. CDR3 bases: TGTGCCAGCAGCGTAGGACACGGAGGAAATTCACCCCTCCACTTT. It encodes CASSVGHGGNSPLHF.

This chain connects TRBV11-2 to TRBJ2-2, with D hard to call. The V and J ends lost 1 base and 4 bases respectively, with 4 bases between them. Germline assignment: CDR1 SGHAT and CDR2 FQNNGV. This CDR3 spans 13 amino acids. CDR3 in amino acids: CASSLGLTGELFF. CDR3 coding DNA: TGTGCCAGCAGCTTAGGACTCACCGGGGAGCTGTTTTTT.

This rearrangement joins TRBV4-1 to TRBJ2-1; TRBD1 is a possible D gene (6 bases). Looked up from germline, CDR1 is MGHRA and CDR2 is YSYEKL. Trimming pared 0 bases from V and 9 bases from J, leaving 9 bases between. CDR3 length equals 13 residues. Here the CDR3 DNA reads TGCGCCAGCAGCCAAGATTCCAGGGGTGAGCAGTTCTTC. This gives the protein CASSQDSRGEQFF.

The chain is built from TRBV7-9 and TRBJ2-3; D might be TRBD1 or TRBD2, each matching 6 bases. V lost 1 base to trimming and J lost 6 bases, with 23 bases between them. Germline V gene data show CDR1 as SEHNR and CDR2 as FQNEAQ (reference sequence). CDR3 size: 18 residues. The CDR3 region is CASSLVGGRPERGDTQYF. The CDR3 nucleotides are TGTGCCAGCAGCTTAGTGGGGGGCAGGCCCGAGAGAGGGGATACGCAGTATTTT.

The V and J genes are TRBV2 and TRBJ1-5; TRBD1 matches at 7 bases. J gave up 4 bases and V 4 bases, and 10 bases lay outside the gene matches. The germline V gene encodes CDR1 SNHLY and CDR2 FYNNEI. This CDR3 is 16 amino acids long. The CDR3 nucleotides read TGTGCCAGCAGTGGGCCAACAGGGGCTCCGAATCAGCCCCAGCATTTT. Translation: CASSGPTGAPNQPQHF. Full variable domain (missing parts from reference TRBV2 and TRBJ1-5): EPEVTQTPSHQVTQMGQEVILRCVPISNHLYFYWYRQILGQKVEFLVSFYNNEISEKSEIFDDQFSVERPDGSNFTLKIRSTKLEDSAMYFCASSGPTGAPNQPQHFGDGTRLSIL.

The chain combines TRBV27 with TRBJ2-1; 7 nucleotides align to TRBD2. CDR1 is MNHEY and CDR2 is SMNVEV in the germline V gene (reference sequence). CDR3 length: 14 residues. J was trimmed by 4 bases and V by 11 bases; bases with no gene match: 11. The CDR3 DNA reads TGTGCCTCGCAGCGGGGAGATCTGTACAATGAGCAGTTCTTC. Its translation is CASQRGDLYNEQFF.

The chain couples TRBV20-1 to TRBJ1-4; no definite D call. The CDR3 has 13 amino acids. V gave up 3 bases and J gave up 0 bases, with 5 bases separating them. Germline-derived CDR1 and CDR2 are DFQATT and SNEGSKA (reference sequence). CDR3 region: CSASLATNEKLFF. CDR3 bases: TGCAGTGCTAGTCTGGCAACTAATGAAAAACTGTTTTTT.

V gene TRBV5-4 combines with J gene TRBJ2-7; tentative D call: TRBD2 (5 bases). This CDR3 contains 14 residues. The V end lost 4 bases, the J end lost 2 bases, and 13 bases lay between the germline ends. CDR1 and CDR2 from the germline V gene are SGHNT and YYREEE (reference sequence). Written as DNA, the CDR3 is TGTGCCAGCAGCGCGTCGACCGGGACCTACGAGCAGTACTTC. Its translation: CASSASTGTYEQYF.

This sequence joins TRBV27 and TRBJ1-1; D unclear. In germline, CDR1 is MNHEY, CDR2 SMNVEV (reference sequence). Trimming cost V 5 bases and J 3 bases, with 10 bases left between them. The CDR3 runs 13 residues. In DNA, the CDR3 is TGTGCCAGCAGTAATCGGAGAGACACTGAAGCTTTCTTT. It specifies CASSNRRDTEAFF.

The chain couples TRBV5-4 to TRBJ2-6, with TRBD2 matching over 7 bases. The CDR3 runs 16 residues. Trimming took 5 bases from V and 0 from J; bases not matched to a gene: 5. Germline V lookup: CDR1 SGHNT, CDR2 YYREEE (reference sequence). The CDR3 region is CASRWEGSSGANVLTF. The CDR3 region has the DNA TGTGCCAGCAGATGGGAGGGGAGCTCTGGGGCCAACGTCCTGACTTTC.

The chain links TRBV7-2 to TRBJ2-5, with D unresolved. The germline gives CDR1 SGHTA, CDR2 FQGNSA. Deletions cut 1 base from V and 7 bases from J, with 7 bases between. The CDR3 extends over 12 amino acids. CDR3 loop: CASSLGLGTQYF. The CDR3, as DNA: TGTGCCAGCAGCTTAGGATTAGGGACCCAGTACTTC.

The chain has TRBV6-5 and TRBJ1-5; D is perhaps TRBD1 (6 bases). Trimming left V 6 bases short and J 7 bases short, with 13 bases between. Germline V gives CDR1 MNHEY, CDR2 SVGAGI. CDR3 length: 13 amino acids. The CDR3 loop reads CASSNRVGQPQHF. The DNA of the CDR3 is TGTGCCAGCAGCAACAGGGTAGGACAGCCCCAGCATTTT.

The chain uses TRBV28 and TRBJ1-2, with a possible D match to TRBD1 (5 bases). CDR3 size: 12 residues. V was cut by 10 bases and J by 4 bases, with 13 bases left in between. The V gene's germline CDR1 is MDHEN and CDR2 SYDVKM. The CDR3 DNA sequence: TGTGCCATCTACCCGGGGGGCTATGGCTACACCTTC. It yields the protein CAIYPGGYGYTF.

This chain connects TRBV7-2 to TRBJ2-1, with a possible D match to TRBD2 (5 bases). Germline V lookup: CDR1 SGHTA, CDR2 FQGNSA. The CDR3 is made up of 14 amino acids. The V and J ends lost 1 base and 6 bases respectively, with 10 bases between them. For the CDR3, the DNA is TGTGCCAGCAGCTTAGTTCTAGCTCTCAATGAGCAGTTCTTC. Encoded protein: CASSLVLALNEQFF. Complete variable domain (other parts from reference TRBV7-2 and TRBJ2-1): GAGVSQSPSNKVTEKGKDVELRCDPISGHTALYWYRQSLGQGLEFLIYFQGNSAPDKSGLPSDRFSAERTGGSVSTLTIQRTQQEDSAVYLCASSLVLALNEQFFGPGTRLTVL.